These 24 T cell receptor beta chains were all obtained from the same sample, sequenced in a study of T cell repertoires in cytomegalovirus infection. MiXCR, run by TCRdb on the reads, gives a single entry per CDR3 protein. The top ten hold around 27% of the sample, which has over 150,000 distinct CDR3 sequences, 17% seen once. Material for sequencing was CD8+ T cells from PBMCs. Receptor source: a human donor in good health (CMV status not recorded). Some clones in this sample may be carry-over from other donors' samples.

V and J are TRBV15 and TRBJ2-7; TRBD1 matches at 9 bases. The CDR3 covers 17 residues. Germline loops: CDR1 LNHNV, CDR2 YYDKDF (reference sequence). V shed 3 bases and J 2 bases; nucleotides not matched to a gene: 11. DNA of the CDR3: TGTGCCACCAGCAGGCCGGGACAGGGACCCTTGACCTACGAGCAGTACTTC. Its translation: CATSRPGQGPLTYEQYF.

The rearrangement joins TRBV7-9 to TRBJ2-6, with 12 bases lining up with TRBD2. The CDR3 loop spans 19 amino acids. The germline V gene encodes CDR1 SEHNR and CDR2 FQNEAQ (reference sequence). V dropped 4 bases and J dropped 4; count of bases not matched to a gene: 11. CDR3 coding DNA: TGTGCCAGCAGCTCTAGCGGGGGGGCTACACGCTTGGGGGCCAACGTCCTGACTTTC. Translation gives CASSSSGGATRLGANVLTF.

J is TRBJ1-2 and V is TRBV30; D gene unclear. V lost 4 bases, J lost 3 bases, and 3 bases lay in between. Germline CDR1 and CDR2: GTSNPN and SVGIG (reference sequence). The CDR3 covers 10 residues. Written as DNA, the CDR3 is TGTGCCTGGACAGACTATGGCTACACCTTC. Translation: CAWTDYGYTF. Full variable domain (remainder filled in from reference TRBV30 and TRBJ1-2): SQTIHQWPATLVQPVGSPLSLECTVEGTSNPNLYWYRQAAGRGLQLLFYSVGIGQISSEVPQNLSASRPQDRQFILSSKKLLLSDSGFYLCAWTDYGYTFGSGTRLTVV.

This clonotype has more than one count but fewer than ten. The chain has TRBV6-2 or TRBV6-3 and TRBJ2-1; the match to TRBD2 covers 8 bases. V shed 2 bases and J 5 bases; nucleotides not matched to a gene: 5. CDR3 length: 15 residues. The germline gives CDR1 MNHEY, CDR2 SVGEGT. As DNA, the CDR3 is TGTGCCAGCAGTTACCCCGGGGGGGCGAACAATGAGCAGTTCTTC. Translation gives CASSYPGGANNEQFF.

This clonotype was detected a few times. The chain joins TRBV6-5 to TRBJ1-2; D uncertain. Trimming shortened V by 6 bases and J by 0 bases, and 11 bases separated the two germline ends. This CDR3 spans 14 amino acids. Germline CDR1 is MNHEY and CDR2 is SVGAGI. The CDR3 here is CASRTSGPNYGYTF. In DNA, the CDR3 is TGTGCCAGCAGGACCTCCGGGCCTAACTATGGCTACACCTTC.

This chain links TRBV20-1 with TRBJ2-3; 8 bases line up with TRBD2. Looked up from germline, CDR1 is DFQATT and CDR2 is SNEGSKA (reference sequence). Trimming removed 0 bases from V and 1 base from J; junction bases left unmatched: 0. CDR3 size: 14 residues. The CDR3 nucleotides read TGCAGTGCTAGAGATAGCGGGGGCACAGATACGCAGTATTTT. It yields the protein CSARDSGGTDTQYF.

This clonotype was detected only a few times. Compared with germline, one end of the junction differs, possibly owing to a read error. This chain joins TRBV7-2 and TRBJ2-1; TRBD1 matches at 7 bases. There are 15 residues in the CDR3. Germline CDR1 reads SGHTA; CDR2 reads FQGNSA. CDR3 loop: CASSFRRQGYYEQFF. CDR3 DNA sequence: TGTGCCAGCAGCTTTCGTAGACAGGGCTACTATGAGCAGTTCTTC. Full variable domain (outside the CDR3, taken from reference TRBV7-2 and TRBJ2-1): GAGVSQSPSNKVTEKGKDVELRCDPISGHTALYWYRQSLGQGLEFLIYFQGNSAPDKSGLPSDRFSAERTGGSVSTLTIQRTQQEDSAVYLCASSFRRQGYYEQFFGPGTRLTVL.

This clonotype was picked up a small number of times. V and J are TRBV7-9 and TRBJ2-3, with a weak D call TRBD2 (5 bases). This CDR3 has 17 amino acids. The V end was cut by 4 bases, the J end by 8 bases, with 25 bases between. Germline V gene sequence: CDR1 SEHNR, CDR2 FQNEAQ (reference sequence). CDR3 sequence: CASSSRDPIASDSTQYF. CDR3 nucleotides: TGTGCCAGCAGCTCCCGAGACCCCATAGCGAGTGATAGTACGCAGTATTTT.

V gene TRBV20-1 combines with J gene TRBJ2-3, with 10 positions matching TRBD2. Germline V gives CDR1 DFQATT, CDR2 SNEGSKA (reference sequence). The length of the CDR3 is 15 residues. Trimming cost V 1 base and J 11 bases; bases outside gene matches: 12. The CDR3 region has the DNA TGCAGTGCTAGAGCCCCCGGGACTAGCGCCCGTGAGCAGTATTTT. As protein: CSARAPGTSAREQYF.

The chain has TRBV28 and TRBJ2-7; 12 positions agree with TRBD1. The length of the CDR3 is 16 residues. Germline values: CDR1 MDHEN, CDR2 SYDVKM. The J segment lost 2 bases and the V segment lost 3 bases, leaving 5 bases of the junction unmatched. CDR3 DNA: TGTGCCAGCAGTTTTGAGGGGACAGGGGGCCCCTACGAGCAGTACTTC. This gives the protein CASSFEGTGGPYEQYF.

This clonotype showed up just a few times. The rearrangement links TRBV5-5 to TRBJ2-1, with D maybe TRBD2 (5 bases). The CDR3 runs 13 residues. V shed 3 bases and J shed 5 bases, with 9 bases lying between them. Germline V gene lookup returns CDR1 SGHKS and CDR2 YYEKEE (reference sequence). CDR3 bases: TGTGCCAGCAGCTCGGGGAACCACAATGAGCAGTTCTTC. This codes for CASSSGNHNEQFF.

The chain couples TRBV11-2 to TRBJ2-7; 9 nucleotides line up with TRBD1. Germline lookup yields CDR1 SGHAT and CDR2 FQNNGV. This CDR3 is built from 16 residues. V lost 4 bases, J lost 0 bases, and 7 bases stayed unmatched. CDR3 DNA: TGTGCCAGCAGCTACCGACAGGGGGTTAGCTCCTACGAGCAGTACTTC. The encoded protein is CASSYRQGVSSYEQYF.

This clonotype came up a few times. The gene calls are TRBV7-2 and TRBJ2-1; possibly TRBD1 for D (6 bases). This CDR3 contains 12 residues. V was pared by 6 bases and J by 9 bases, with 12 bases between. Germline V CDR1 and CDR2: SGHTA, FQGNSA. The CDR3 nucleotides read TGTGCCAGCAGATCAGGGACAAGTGAGCAGTTCTTC. Its translation: CASRSGTSEQFF.

This clonotype was seen ten or more times. This rearrangement joins TRBV7-2 to TRBJ2-7; tentatively, D is TRBD1 or TRBD2 (6 bases each). The CDR3 runs to 13 residues. Per germline, CDR1 SGHTA and CDR2 FQGNSA. V lost 5 bases to trimming and J lost 1 base, with 9 bases between them. In nucleotides, the CDR3 is TGTGCCAGCAGCCGGGGGCCTTCCTACGAGCAGTACTTC. Its protein is CASSRGPSYEQYF.

This clonotype is classed as medium-sized. The V and J genes are TRBV6-1 and TRBJ2-3; 10 bases agree with TRBD2. The CDR3 contains 16 residues. Germline CDR1 MNHNS, CDR2 SASEGT. V shed 3 bases and J 0 bases; nucleotides not matched to a gene: 3. The CDR3: CASSEASGGSTDTQYF. The CDR3 DNA is TGTGCCAGCAGTGAGGCTAGCGGGGGTAGCACAGATACGCAGTATTTT.

The chain uses TRBV7-2 and TRBJ2-5; 7 nucleotides match TRBD1. CDR1 SGHTA and CDR2 FQGNSA come from the germline V gene. The CDR3 is 13 amino acids. J gave up 4 bases and V 5 bases, and 4 bases lay outside the gene matches. CDR3 protein: CASSDRQGETQYF. The DNA for the CDR3 is TGTGCCAGCAGCGACCGACAGGGAGAGACCCAGTACTTC.

This clonotype was counted between two and nine times. The chain combines TRBV11-2 with TRBJ2-5; 9 bases agree with TRBD1. The V segment lost 5 bases and the J segment 6 bases; nucleotides outside the gene matches: 13. The CDR3 is 16 residues long. Germline CDR1 and CDR2: SGHAT and FQNNGV. CDR3 residues: CASSDLGQGGPKTQYF. Here the CDR3 DNA reads TGTGCCAGCAGCGACCTGGGACAGGGTGGGCCCAAGACCCAGTACTTC.

The chain combines TRBV2 with TRBJ2-7; no firm D call. This CDR3 has 12 amino acids. Trimming removed 6 bases from V and 3 bases from J, with 9 bases in between. Germline assignment: CDR1 SNHLY and CDR2 FYNNEI. The chain's CDR3 is CASRGRYYEQYF. Here the CDR3 DNA reads TGTGCCAGCAGAGGGCGATACTACGAGCAGTACTTC.

This clonotype was detected only a few times. The V call is TRBV7-9, the J call TRBJ2-1, with no clear D. The CDR3 spans 12 residues. V gave up 1 base and J gave up 10 bases, with 8 bases separating them. CDR1 and CDR2 (germline): SEHNR, FQNEAQ (reference sequence). The CDR3 loop is CASSLDGWEQFF. CDR3 in DNA: TGTGCCAGCAGCTTAGATGGGTGGGAGCAGTTCTTC.

V is TRBV2 and J is TRBJ1-1, with 7 positions matching TRBD1. Germline V gene sequence: CDR1 SNHLY, CDR2 FYNNEI. The CDR3 runs to 14 residues. Trimming took 4 bases from V and 2 from J; bases not matched to a gene: 4. As DNA, the CDR3 is TGTGCCAGCAGTGCAGGGGGAGGTAACACTGAAGCTTTCTTT. Encoded protein: CASSAGGGNTEAFF.

This clonotype has more than one count but fewer than ten. This chain links TRBV7-9 with TRBJ1-1; no clear D gene. The V end lost 3 bases, the J end lost 1 base, and 12 bases lay between the germline ends. The germline CDR1 and CDR2 sequences are SEHNR and FQNEAQ (reference sequence). The CDR3 contains 15 residues. CDR3 coding DNA: TGTGCCAGCAGCTTCGGACTGGGGAGGAACACTGAAGCTTTCTTT. This encodes CASSFGLGRNTEAFF.

The sample holds a few counts of this clonotype. The rearrangement joins TRBV7-9 to TRBJ1-2, with 10 bases that match TRBD1. Germline CDR1 and CDR2: SEHNR and FQNEAQ (reference sequence). CDR3 length: 16 residues. J gave up 4 bases and V 3 bases, and 8 bases lay outside the gene matches. CDR3 nucleotides: TGTGCCAGCAGCTTCTTCCGGGACAGGGGCGGCTATGGCTACACCTTC. Protein: CASSFFRDRGGYGYTF.

This chain joins TRBV29-1 and TRBJ2-1; D ambiguous. Germline V gives CDR1 SQVTM, CDR2 ANQGSEA. CDR3 length: 10 amino acids. V shed 7 bases and J shed 6 bases, with 7 bases lying between them. CDR3 coding DNA: TGCAGCGCTGATCCCAATGAGCAGTTCTTC. This sequence encodes CSADPNEQFF.

This clonotype was seen only a few times. The rearrangement links TRBV7-6 to TRBJ1-5; 7 nucleotides agree with TRBD1. CDR1 and CDR2 (germline): SGHVS, FNYEAQ. The CDR3 has 17 amino acids. J was trimmed by 0 bases and V by 1 base; bases with no gene match: 6. CDR3 protein: CASSLEQGPYSNQPQHF. Here the CDR3 DNA reads TGTGCCAGCAGCTTAGAACAGGGGCCTTATAGCAATCAGCCCCAGCATTTT. The variable domain in full, completed from reference TRBV7-6 and TRBJ1-5, reads GAGVSQSPRYKVTKRGQDVALRCDPISGHVSLYWYRQALGQGPEFLTYFNYEAQQDKSGLPNDRFSAERPEGSISTLTIQRTEQRDSAMYRCASSLEQGPYSNQPQHFGDGTRLSIL.